Below are 13 T cell receptor beta chains sequenced from a single sample in a study of cytomegalovirus exposure and HLA in healthy donors. Here immunoSEQ multiplex PCR was the method, and the copy in TCRdb shows in-frame clones only, minus some. This sample has fewer than 250,000 clones, with less than 90% found just once. Input material: PBMCs. The receptors here all came from a woman between 18 and 29 years old in good health and CMV-seronegative.

This clone was recorded a few times. The rearrangement joins TRBV6-5 to TRBJ1-2; D unresolved. V shed 5 bases and J shed 5 bases, with 9 bases lying between them. Per the germline V gene, CDR1 is MNHEY and CDR2 is SVGAGI. The CDR3 consists of 12 residues. This CDR3 reads CASSPSTYGYTF. The CDR3 DNA sequence: TGTGCCAGCAGTCCCTCTACGTATGGCTACACCTTC.

The chain is built from TRBV29-1 and TRBJ2-7; 7 bases are a match to TRBD2. The CDR3 runs to 13 residues. V lost 3 bases and J lost 5; bases outside the gene matches: 7. Germline lookup yields CDR1 SQVTM and CDR2 ANQGSEA. CDR3 nucleotides: TGCAGCGTTGAGGCGGGAGTAGGCGACGAGCAGTACTTC. This sequence encodes CSVEAGVGDEQYF.

This clone was picked up one time. In DNA, the CDR3 is TGTGCCAGCAGACCGGGACGGACTCCAACCAATACGCAGTATTTT. This gives the protein CASRPGRTPTNTQYF. The chain joins TRBV2 to TRBJ2-3; perhaps D is TRBD1 or TRBD2 (5 bases each). The germline V and J ends were trimmed by 6 bases and 7 bases, with 20 bases remaining between them. The CDR3 length is 15 residues. CDR1 is SNHLY, CDR2 FYNNEI, per germline.

This clone was counted a single time. The chain couples TRBV6-1 to TRBJ2-3; 9 bases align to TRBD1. In germline, CDR1 is MNHNS, CDR2 SASEGT. This CDR3 has 16 amino acids. Germline trimming cut 4 bases from V and 4 bases from J; bases unmatched to any gene: 9. In DNA, the CDR3 is TGTGCCAGCAGTGCGGGACCGGGACAGGGTGCAGATACGCAGTATTTT. Its protein product is CASSAGPGQGADTQYF.

The gene calls are TRBV6-1 and TRBJ1-5, with D possibly TRBD1 on 5 matching bases. V was clipped by 7 bases and J by 1 base, with 8 bases between them. Per germline, CDR1 MNHNS and CDR2 SASEGT. This CDR3 is 13 amino acids long. In DNA form, the CDR3 reads TGTGCCAGCACATGGGGGAGCAATCAGCCCCAGCATTTT. As protein: CASTWGSNQPQHF.

This chain links TRBV23-1 with TRBJ1-4, with TRBD1 matching 11 bases. TRBV23-1 is an ORF, and what it does is uncertain. The CDR3 consists of 15 residues. V trimming: 4 bases; J trimming: 8 bases; junction bases outside the gene matches: 6. CDR3 in DNA: TGCGCCAGCAGTCCTCGGGACAGGGGGATCGAAAAACTGTTTTTT. Its protein product is CASSPRDRGIEKLFF.

The chain has TRBV13 and TRBJ1-2; D ambiguous. In germline, CDR1 is PRHDT, CDR2 FYEKMQ (reference sequence). The germline V and J ends were trimmed by 3 bases and 6 bases, with 11 bases remaining between them. This CDR3 region has 13 residues. This chain's CDR3 is CASSFERADGYTF. The CDR3, as DNA: TGTGCCAGCAGCTTTGAACGGGCGGATGGCTACACCTTC.

This clone was recorded once. The chain couples TRBV4-1 to TRBJ1-2; 7 nucleotides match TRBD1. Trimming at V came to 1 base and at J to 5 bases, leaving 13 bases not matched to a gene. Germline V gene lookup returns CDR1 MGHRA and CDR2 YSYEKL. This CDR3 region has 17 residues. CDR3 coding DNA: TGCGCCAGCAGCCAAGGTGTGAAGGGGGCGTCTCGGTATGGCTACACCTTC. As protein: CASSQGVKGASRYGYTF.

This clone was detected a few times. The V gene is TRBV30, the J gene TRBJ2-2; perhaps TRBD1 as D (6 bases). The germline gives CDR1 GTSNPN, CDR2 SVGIG (reference sequence). The germline V and J ends were trimmed by 2 bases and 3 bases, with 13 bases remaining between them. The CDR3 is 15 amino acids. The CDR3 spells CAWSPWGRDTGELFF. Written as DNA, the CDR3 is TGTGCCTGGAGTCCGTGGGGGCGAGACACCGGGGAGCTGTTTTTT.

The chain couples TRBV5-1 to TRBJ1-1; D possibly corresponds to TRBD1 (5 bases). CDR1 is SGHRS and CDR2 is YFSETQ in the germline V gene. V dropped 5 bases and J dropped 1 base, with 9 bases sitting between them. The CDR3 has 13 residues. The CDR3 bases are TGCGCCAGCAGTAGGGACGGGAACACTGAAGCTTTCTTT. Its translation: CASSRDGNTEAFF.

The chain uses TRBV6-6 and TRBJ2-1, with 9 bases lining up with TRBD1. The CDR3 is 13 residues long. Germline trimming cut 8 bases from V and 10 bases from J; bases unmatched to any gene: 9. The V gene's germline CDR1 is MNHNY and CDR2 SVGAGI (reference sequence). CDR3 sequence: CASSQGQGLEQFF. The CDR3 region has the DNA TGTGCCAGCTCACAGGGACAGGGTTTGGAGCAGTTCTTC.

The rearrangement joins TRBV6-5 to TRBJ1-3, with D uncertain. Trimming removed 7 bases from V and 0 bases from J, with 10 bases in between. CDR3 length: 14 amino acids. Germline V lookup: CDR1 MNHEY, CDR2 SVGAGI. The CDR3 spells CASKVSLSGNTIYF. CDR3 DNA: TGTGCCAGCAAGGTTTCCCTCTCTGGAAACACCATATATTTT.

The V call is TRBV29-1, the J call TRBJ1-4, with a weak D call TRBD1 (6 bases). Trimming took off 7 bases at V and 3 bases at J, with 9 bases between the two ends. The germline gives CDR1 SQVTM, CDR2 ANQGSEA. The CDR3 length is 12 residues. Here the CDR3 reads CSAKGANEKLFF. DNA for the CDR3: TGCAGCGCCAAGGGGGCTAATGAAAAACTGTTTTTT.